One sample yielded the 19 T cell receptor beta chains listed below, sequenced in a study of glioma-infiltrating T cells after dendritic cell vaccination. Produced via immunoSEQ multiplex PCR; TCRdb's table is partial and in-frame only. The sample contains approximately 48,000 clones, approximately 83% of which appear only once. Here the sequenced sample was blood, taken before dendritic cell vaccination. The receptors were gathered from a human donor with glioblastoma.

The chain combines TRBV11-1 with TRBJ2-5, with TRBD2 matching over 7 bases. Germline V gene sequence: CDR1 SGHAT, CDR2 FQDESV (reference sequence). V lost 8 bases, J lost 9 bases, and 6 bases stayed unmatched. The CDR3 runs to 11 residues. The CDR3 nucleotides read TGTGCCAGCCCGAGTGGGGGGGCCCAGTACTTC. It translates to CASPSGGAQYF.

This chain links TRBV27 with TRBJ1-1; D is perhaps TRBD1 (5 bases). This CDR3 has 15 residues. Trimming cost V 3 bases and J 4 bases, with 15 bases left between them. Germline CDR1 is MNHEY and CDR2 is SMNVEV (reference sequence). CDR3 bases: TGTGCCAGCAGTTTTAATCCTGCGGGGGGCACTGAAGCTTTCTTT. The encoded protein is CASSFNPAGGTEAFF.

The chain employs TRBV7-6 and TRBJ2-7, with D tentatively TRBD1 (5 bases). V lost 8 bases to trimming and J lost 3 bases, with 14 bases between them. CDR3 length equals 13 residues. Germline V CDR1 and CDR2: SGHVS, FNYEAQ. The CDR3 sequence: CASGRASNYEQYF. The CDR3 nucleotides read TGTGCCAGCGGCAGGGCTTCAAACTACGAGCAGTACTTC.

The chain recombines TRBV27 with TRBJ1-2, with D possibly matching TRBD1 (6 bases). The CDR3 consists of 12 residues. Germline V CDR1 and CDR2: MNHEY, SMNVEV (reference sequence). Trimming removed 5 bases at V and 8 bases at J, with 12 bases between. CDR3 DNA sequence: TGTGCCAGCAGTGACAGGTCCCAAGGCTACACCTTC. Translation gives CASSDRSQGYTF.

There are a few counts of this clone. Other DNA sequences in the same sample also yield this CDR3. The rearrangement links TRBV9 to TRBJ1-6; D perhaps matches TRBD1 (6 bases). The CDR3 contains 15 residues. Per the germline V gene, CDR1 is SGDLS and CDR2 is YYNGEE. Trimming pared 2 bases from V and 5 bases from J, leaving 11 bases between. DNA of the CDR3: TGTGCCAGCAGCGTGACGGACAGTAATAATTCACCCCTCCACTTT. This sequence encodes CASSVTDSNNSPLHF.

The chain employs TRBV19 and TRBJ1-2, with a weak D call TRBD1 (6 bases). V lost 5 bases to trimming and J lost 8 bases, with 24 bases between them. The CDR3 is 16 residues long. Germline loops: CDR1 LNHDA, CDR2 SQIVND (reference sequence). The CDR3 DNA reads as TGTGCCAGTAGTTTTCTATCTAGCCAGGGGAGTCAAGGCTACACCTTC. Translation gives CASSFLSSQGSQGYTF.

The chain combines TRBV10-2 with TRBJ2-1, with D perhaps TRBD2 (5 bases). Germline CDR1 and CDR2: WSHSY and SAAADI. The CDR3 spans 15 residues. The ends were cut back, 0 bases at V and 9 bases at J, with 15 bases in the middle. The CDR3 nucleotides read TGCGCCAGCAGTGAGTCAGGCCCTAGCCTGGGTGAGCAGTTCTTC. Translating it yields CASSESGPSLGEQFF.

The chain has TRBV12-5 and TRBJ2-3; 13 bases agree with TRBD2. This CDR3 has 15 amino acids. Per germline, CDR1 LGHNT and CDR2 FRNRAP. The CDR3 spells CAGTSGMRSTDTQYF. CDR3 sequence (DNA): TGTGCAGGGACTAGCGGGATGCGTAGCACAGATACGCAGTATTTT.

The rearrangement joins TRBV5-1 to TRBJ2-2; 9 bases match TRBD2. Germline CDR1 SGHRS, CDR2 YFSETQ. Trimming took 7 bases from V and 5 from J; bases not matched to a gene: 12. The CDR3 has 16 amino acids. CDR3 bases: TGCGCCAGCGCCTGGGGACAAGCGGGGGGAACCGGGGAGCTGTTTTTT. Its translation is CASAWGQAGGTGELFF.

The V call is TRBV30, the J call TRBJ1-2, with 8 bases matching TRBD1. The CDR3 spans 15 residues. Trimming removed 5 bases from V and 4 bases from J; junction bases left unmatched: 12. Looked up from germline, CDR1 is GTSNPN and CDR2 is SVGIG (reference sequence). In DNA form, the CDR3 reads TGTGCCTGGTTCAGGGGGCGATTGGGGTCCTATGGCTACACCTTC. Translated: CAWFRGRLGSYGYTF. Using reference TRBV30 and TRBJ1-2 for the parts outside the CDR3, the full variable domain is SQTIHQWPATLVQPVGSPLSLECTVEGTSNPNLYWYRQAAGRGLQLLFYSVGIGQISSEVPQNLSASRPQDRQFILSSKKLLLSDSGFYLCAWFRGRLGSYGYTFGSGTRLTVV.

V is TRBV10-1 and J is TRBJ2-7, with a possible D match to TRBD2 (5 bases). Germline V gene sequence: CDR1 WNHNN, CDR2 SYGVQD (reference sequence). This CDR3 is 14 amino acids long. Trimming stripped 8 bases from V and 3 bases from J, with 17 bases between. The CDR3 is CASPPGSLYYEQYF. The CDR3 nucleotides read TGCGCCAGCCCCCCGGGGTCTCTTTACTACGAGCAGTACTTC.

The chain is built from TRBV27 and TRBJ1-4; 8 nucleotides align to TRBD1. Germline V gene data show CDR1 as MNHEY and CDR2 as SMNVEV (reference sequence). The CDR3 is made up of 14 amino acids. J lost 5 bases, V lost 5 bases, and 4 bases had no gene match. CDR3 in amino acids: CASSPGGRNEKLFF. In nucleotides, the CDR3 is TGTGCCAGCAGTCCAGGGGGCAGAAATGAAAAACTGTTTTTT. The full variable domain, completed using reference TRBV27 and TRBJ1-4, is EAQVTQNPRYLITVTGKKLTVTCSQNMNHEYMSWYRQDPGLGLRQIYYSMNVEVTDKGDVPEGYKVSRKEKRNFPLILESPSPNQTSLYFCASSPGGRNEKLFFGSGTQLSVL.

Regarding this clone: The CDR3 end shows no conserved phenylalanine or tryptophan, and so a read error is likely. The DNA is left out, because the CDR3 cannot be placed on it with certainty; the CDR3 is given as TCRdb lists it. This chain connects TRBV20-1 to TRBJ1-4. Germline V gene sequence: CDR1 DFQATT, CDR2 SNEGSKA (reference sequence). The CDR3 length equals 9 residues, ends included. CDR3 in amino acids: CSARDLLVR.

The CDR3 DNA reads as TGTGCCAGCAGCTCAAAAGAGGAGATGTCAAACACTGAAGCTTTCTTT. It codes for CASSSKEEMSNTEAFF. The chain links TRBV5-5 to TRBJ1-1; no definite D call. The germline V gene has CDR1 SGHKS and CDR2 YYEKEE (reference sequence). Between the trimmed V and J ends, which lost 3 bases and 2 bases, there was a span of 17 bases. The CDR3 has 16 residues.

The V gene is TRBV14, the J gene TRBJ1-5, with 8 bases aligning to TRBD1. The germline CDR1 and CDR2 sequences are SGHDN and FVKESK. V shed 2 bases, J shed 0 bases, and the junction held 3 bases outside the gene matches. The CDR3 has 16 residues. CDR3 sequence: CASSQTGGNSNQPQHF. DNA of the CDR3: TGTGCCAGCAGCCAAACAGGGGGGAATAGCAATCAGCCCCAGCATTTT.

This chain joins TRBV15 and TRBJ1-4; the D is unclear. CDR3 length: 12 amino acids. The ends were cut back, 5 bases at V and 17 bases at J, with 18 bases in the middle. Germline V gives CDR1 LNHNV, CDR2 YYDKDF (reference sequence). In DNA, the CDR3 is TGTGCCACCAGCGTATCCCCCGGGAAGGGTTTTTTT. Translation gives CATSVSPGKGFF.

The chain has TRBV30 and TRBJ1-1; TRBD1 matches 7 bases. J gave up 0 bases and V 5 bases, and 6 bases lay outside the gene matches. CDR3 length: 14 amino acids. Germline loops: CDR1 GTSNPN, CDR2 SVGIG (reference sequence). CDR3: CAWARDSLNTEAFF. The CDR3 DNA is TGTGCCTGGGCTCGGGACAGCTTGAACACTGAAGCTTTCTTT.

V usage is TRBV6-5 and J usage is TRBJ2-7; D is unclear. The CDR3 extends over 16 amino acids. Germline-derived CDR1 and CDR2 are MNHEY and SVGAGI. V lost 3 bases and J lost 0, with 15 bases in between. CDR3 DNA: TGTGCCAGCAGTTATTCGACTCTGCAAGTCTCCTACGAGCAGTACTTC. The encoded protein is CASSYSTLQVSYEQYF.

The chain recombines TRBV5-4 with TRBJ1-5; D is unclear. V was cut by 2 bases and J by 0 bases, with 9 bases left in between. Germline CDR1 reads SGHNT; CDR2 reads YYREEE (reference sequence). The length of the CDR3 is 15 residues. The CDR3 bases are TGTGCCAGCAGCTTAGGAACAGATAGCAATCAGCCCCAGCATTTT. As protein: CASSLGTDSNQPQHF.